These 20 T cell receptor beta chains were sequenced from one sample in a study of shared clonotypes between healthy human individuals (TCRdb year 2020). CD8 naive samples were CD45RO-negative cells positively selected for CCR7, giving a CD45RA+CCR7+ population that excluded TemRA cells. Library preparation used the immunoSEQ multiplex PCR assay. The table was pulled from immuneACCESS by TCRdb, which kept in-frame rearrangements only. Such tables lose some clones; where checked, under half of the loss comes from unresolved V genes, and the rest has no known cause. The sample table shows 1.5 million to 2.5 million clones, and about 95% are seen once. The biggest ten clones account for more than 0.9% of the sample. The sequenced material came from naive CD8+ T cells sorted from blood. The meaning of the sample's cell subset or site label: CD45RA+CCR7+. These TCRs come from a man younger than 35 in good health.

V and J are TRBV28 and TRBJ2-3; 7 positions match TRBD1. Germline V lookup: CDR1 MDHEN, CDR2 SYDVKM. V lost 6 bases to trimming and J lost 2 bases; unmatched junction nucleotides: 8. The CDR3 extends over 15 amino acids. This chain's CDR3 is CASRTRDSYTDTQYF. The CDR3 coding sequence is TGTGCCAGCAGAACACGGGACAGTTACACAGATACGCAGTATTTT.

This rearrangement joins TRBV6-5 to TRBJ1-1, with D perhaps matching TRBD1 (5 bases). V was trimmed by 2 bases and J by 6 bases, leaving 13 bases between them. CDR1 and CDR2 from the germline V gene are MNHEY and SVGAGI. CDR3 length equals 14 residues. The chain's CDR3 is CASSYLAQGSEAFF. CDR3 sequence (DNA): TGTGCCAGCAGTTACCTTGCCCAGGGATCTGAAGCTTTCTTT.

This CDR3 reads CASSSSRAASGNTIYF. For the CDR3, the DNA is TGCGCCAGCAGCAGCAGCAGGGCAGCCTCTGGAAACACCATATATTTT. J is TRBJ1-3 and V is TRBV4-3; tentative D call: TRBD1 (5 bases). CDR3 size: 16 residues. The germline V and J ends were trimmed by 5 bases and 0 bases, with 14 bases remaining between them. Germline V gene sequence: CDR1 LGHNA, CDR2 YSLEER.

The chain combines TRBV13 with TRBJ2-7; D might be TRBD1 (5 bases). Trimming left V 0 bases short and J 5 bases short, with 14 bases between. The CDR3 covers 15 residues. Germline CDR1 is PRHDT and CDR2 is FYEKMQ (reference sequence). The CDR3 coding sequence is TGTGCCAGCAGCTTAGGGGCTACCCGACAGAACGAGCAGTACTTC. Amino acid sequence: CASSLGATRQNEQYF.

With regard to this clone: Relative to the germline gene, one junction end is altered; a read error may explain this. The chain has TRBV5-1 and TRBJ2-5; 16 positions agree with TRBD2. CDR1 SGHRS and CDR2 YFSETQ come from the germline V gene. The CDR3 loop spans 17 amino acids. Written as DNA, the CDR3 is TGCGCCAGCAGTTTGGGGACTAGCGGGAGGGCTCGGGAGACCCAGTACTTC. Its translation is CASSLGTSGRARETQYF.

The V gene is TRBV6-6, the J gene TRBJ2-1, with 7 bases identical to TRBD2. Germline V lookup: CDR1 MNHNY, CDR2 SVGAGI (reference sequence). V gave up 5 bases and J gave up 6 bases; unmatched junction bases: 10. The length of the CDR3 is 15 residues. The CDR3 nucleotides read TGTGCCAGCAGTGCCCGTGGCGGGAGCCTCAATGAGCAGTTCTTC. Protein product: CASSARGGSLNEQFF.

The rearrangement links TRBV4-1 to TRBJ1-4; possible D gene TRBD1, 6 bases. The CDR3 is 16 amino acids. Germline CDR1 and CDR2: MGHRA and YSYEKL. With 5 bases removed from V and 6 bases from J, the gap between germline ends came to 19 bases. CDR3 amino acids: CASSFETGLLDEKLFF. The CDR3 nucleotides read TGCGCCAGCAGCTTCGAGACAGGTCTATTGGATGAAAAACTGTTTTTT.

This chain links TRBV7-8 with TRBJ1-4, with D possibly matching TRBD1 (5 bases). The V and J ends lost 4 bases and 8 bases respectively, with 23 bases between them. The CDR3 length is 17 residues. Germline CDR1 SGHVS, CDR2 FQNEAQ. CDR3 sequence reads: CASSSVYGDREGEKLFF. As DNA, the CDR3 is TGTGCCAGCAGCTCGGTTTACGGGGACCGGGAGGGAGAAAAACTGTTTTTT.

The chain has TRBV6-1 and TRBJ2-5; D not certain. The germline V and J ends were trimmed by 6 bases and 5 bases, with 10 bases remaining between them. CDR3 length: 12 residues. Germline assignment: CDR1 MNHNS and CDR2 SASEGT. In DNA, the CDR3 is TGTGCCAGCAGGGTTACGGTCGAGACCCAGTACTTC. The encoded protein is CASRVTVETQYF.

This chain's CDR3 is CASSLETTGELFF. In DNA, the CDR3 is TGTGCCAGCAGCTTAGAGACCACCGGGGAGCTGTTTTTT. The V and J genes are TRBV7-9 and TRBJ2-2; D is uncertain. The V end was cut by 1 base, the J end by 4 bases, with 4 bases between. The CDR3 runs 13 residues. CDR1 SEHNR and CDR2 FQNEAQ come from the germline V gene (reference sequence).

CDR3 nucleotides: TGCGCCAGCAGCTTGGGAGTAGGGGGCTACGAGCAGTACTTC. Protein: CASSLGVGGYEQYF. The chain links TRBV5-1 to TRBJ2-7; TRBD1 is a possible D gene (6 bases). CDR1 is SGHRS and CDR2 is YFSETQ in the germline V gene. V was cut by 0 bases and J by 3 bases, with 10 bases left in between. The CDR3 loop spans 14 amino acids.

This chain uses TRBV4-3 with TRBJ1-3; D uncertain. This CDR3 has 16 residues. CDR1 is LGHNA, CDR2 YSLEER, per germline. Trimming removed 1 base at V and 0 bases at J, with 10 bases between. The CDR3 sequence is CASSQVNEGSGNTIYF. The DNA of the CDR3 is TGCGCCAGCAGCCAAGTCAACGAGGGCTCTGGAAACACCATATATTTT.

The rearrangement uses TRBV5-4 and TRBJ1-4; no clear D gene. CDR1 and CDR2 from the germline V gene are SGHNT and YYREEE (reference sequence). Trimming cost V 3 bases and J 7 bases, with 13 bases left between them. The CDR3 is made up of 14 amino acids. CDR3 in amino acids: CASSSSLESEKLFF. CDR3 nucleotides: TGTGCCAGCAGCTCCTCCCTGGAGAGTGAAAAACTGTTTTTT.

This rearrangement joins TRBV5-6 to TRBJ2-7; TRBD1 or TRBD2 may be the D gene (5 bases each). Germline CDR1 SGHDT, CDR2 YYEEEE. The V gene lost 6 bases and the J gene lost 2 bases, with 15 bases spanning the gap. The CDR3 is 14 amino acids. The CDR3 DNA reads as TGTGCCAGCACTTGGGACCGACTGACCTACGAGCAGTACTTC. It encodes CASTWDRLTYEQYF.

The CDR3 spells CASSYYIAGGTDTQYF. The CDR3, as DNA: TGTGCCAGCAGTTACTACATAGCGGGGGGCACAGATACGCAGTATTTT. The chain carries TRBV6-6 and TRBJ2-3, with TRBD2 matching over 9 bases. Germline V gives CDR1 MNHNY, CDR2 SVGAGI (reference sequence). The V gene end was trimmed by 1 base and the J gene end by 1 base; junction bases not matched to a gene: 3. CDR3 size: 16 residues.

The gene calls are TRBV9 and TRBJ2-7; 7 nucleotides align to TRBD2. Trimming removed 4 bases from V and 1 base from J; junction bases left unmatched: 8. Per germline, CDR1 SGDLS and CDR2 YYNGEE. This CDR3 contains 15 residues. The CDR3 protein is CASSPSRGSSYEQYF. CDR3 coding DNA: TGTGCCAGCAGCCCCAGCCGCGGGAGTTCCTACGAGCAGTACTTC.

V gene TRBV10-3 combines with J gene TRBJ1-4; weak D call: TRBD1 (5 bases). The CDR3 has 13 amino acids. Germline V gene lookup returns CDR1 ENHRY and CDR2 SYGVKD. The V end lost 8 bases, the J end lost 0 bases, and 7 bases lay between the germline ends. CDR3 coding DNA: TGTGCCATCGGGGGGGCAACTAATGAAAAACTGTTTTTT. Amino acids: CAIGGATNEKLFF.

This chain links TRBV6-6 with TRBJ2-5, with a weak D call TRBD2 (6 bases). The CDR3 is 16 residues long. The V gene lost 2 bases and the J gene lost 4 bases, with 17 bases spanning the gap. CDR1 MNHNY and CDR2 SVGAGI come from the germline V gene (reference sequence). CDR3 DNA sequence: TGTGCCAGCAGTTACGAGGCGGGATACATGGTAGAGACCCAGTACTTC. Amino acids: CASSYEAGYMVETQYF.

The rearrangement uses TRBV7-8 and TRBJ1-1; D is undetermined. V was cut by 5 bases and J by 3 bases, with 19 bases left in between. Germline loops: CDR1 SGHVS, CDR2 FQNEAQ. The CDR3 length is 16 residues. The CDR3 DNA reads TGTGCCAGCAGCCCCGTTGGGGTCGGTACGGACACTGAAGCTTTCTTT. Amino acids: CASSPVGVGTDTEAFF. The full variable domain, in which reference TRBV7-8 and TRBJ1-1 provide the parts outside the CDR3, is GAGVSQSPRYKVAKRGQDVALRCDPISGHVSLFWYQQALGQGPEFLTYFQNEAQLDKSGLPSDRFFAERPEGSVSTLKIQRTQQEDSAVYLCASSPVGVGTDTEAFFGQGTRLTVV.

The gene calls are TRBV7-9 and TRBJ2-7; 11 nucleotides agree with TRBD2. The CDR3 consists of 14 residues. The junction had 4 bases not matched to a gene; V was cut back by 3 bases and J by 6 bases. Looked up from germline, CDR1 is SEHNR and CDR2 is FQNEAQ (reference sequence). This chain's CDR3 is CASSFPGTSGEQYF. CDR3 bases: TGTGCCAGCAGCTTCCCCGGGACTAGCGGCGAGCAGTACTTC. Together with reference TRBV7-9 and TRBJ2-7, the CDR3 gives the full variable domain: DTGVSQNPRHKITKRGQNVTFRCDPISEHNRLYWYRQTLGQGPEFLTYFQNEAQLEKSRLLSDRFSAERPKGSFSTLEIQRTEQGDSAMYLCASSFPGTSGEQYFGPGTRLTVT.